The next 18 T cell receptor beta chains were all read from a single sample in a study of read filtering for tumor transcriptome and immune sequencing. This library used about 400 ng RNA and molecular barcoded adaptors spanning alpha/delta and beta/gamma chains. TCRdb reprocessed the reads with MiXCR, giving one entry per CDR3 protein. The sample carries tens of thousands of distinct CDR3 sequences, roughly 21% recorded once. The sample taken for sequencing was a population of CD138-negative cells sorted from bone marrow. The receptors derive from a donor aged 40 or over with multiple myeloma.

Note on this clonotype: A much larger clone lies a single base off, so this may be a read error. The V gene is TRBV20-1, the J gene TRBJ1-1; tentatively, D is TRBD1 (5 bases). There are 14 residues in the CDR3. CDR1 DFQATT and CDR2 SNEGSKA come from the germline V gene (reference sequence). The CDR3 reads CSGEETRGRTEALF. CDR3 nucleotides: TGCAGTGGCGAGGAAACCCGGGGGAGAACTGAAGCTCTCTTT.

This clonotype was counted at least ten times. This chain joins TRBV11-2 and TRBJ2-1; no firm D call. V was trimmed by 5 bases and J by 8 bases, leaving 10 bases between them. CDR1 and CDR2 (germline): SGHAT, FQNNGV. This CDR3 is built from 12 residues. CDR3 sequence (DNA): TGTGCCAGCAGCCCACAAGCCTATGAGCAGTTCTTC. Encoded protein: CASSPQAYEQFF.

On this clonotype itself: A much larger clone sits a single nucleotide away, making a read error possible. The chain couples TRBV7-3 to TRBJ2-3; 8 nucleotides align to TRBD2. CDR1 SGHTA and CDR2 FQGTGA come from the germline V gene. CDR3 length equals 15 residues. V was pared by 6 bases and J by 2 bases, with 7 bases of the junction left unmatched. The CDR3 is CASSPRGGPTDTQYF. For the CDR3, the DNA is TGTGCCAGCAGTCCCCGGGGGGGCCCCACAGATACGCAGTATTTT.

The table lists this clonotype with many counts. The chain links TRBV7-2 to TRBJ2-1; D is perhaps TRBD1 (6 bases). V gave up 2 bases and J gave up 0 bases, with 17 bases separating them. The germline CDR1 and CDR2 sequences are SGHTA and FQGNSA. This CDR3 is built from 18 residues. The CDR3 reads CASSLFQGHPSSYNEQFF. CDR3 DNA: TGTGCCAGCAGCTTATTCCAGGGACACCCGAGCTCCTACAATGAGCAGTTCTTC.

Remarks on this clonotype: A single base separates this from a much larger clone, so it may be a read error. The rearrangement uses TRBV27 and TRBJ1-5; D is uncertain. V was pared by 9 bases and J by 3 bases, with 21 bases between. The CDR3 spans 16 residues. In germline, CDR1 is MNHEY, CDR2 SMNVEV (reference sequence). The CDR3: CARTQQTRKFNQPQHF. Here the CDR3 DNA reads TGTGCCAGGACACAGCAAACCAGGAAATTCAATCAGCCCCAGCATTTT.

In the case of this clonotype: Given a much more abundant clone one base away, this may be a read error. The V gene is TRBV28, the J gene TRBJ1-5; 10 positions agree with TRBD1. CDR1 is MDHEN and CDR2 is SYDVKM in the germline V gene. This CDR3 region has 13 residues. The CDR3 here is CASSYSGTGASIF. The CDR3, as DNA: TGTGCCAGCAGTTATTCCGGGACAGGGGCCTCCATTTTT. Together with reference TRBV28 and TRBJ1-5, the CDR3 gives the full variable domain: DVKVTQSSRYLVKRTGEKVFLECVQDMDHENMFWYRQDPGLGLRLIYFSYDVKMKEKGDIPEGYSVSREKKERFSLILESASTNQTSMYLCASSYSGTGASIFGDGTRLSIL.

This clonotype was seen a handful of times. A single base separates this from a much larger clone, so it may be a read error. The rearrangement uses TRBV11-2 and TRBJ2-1; 12 nucleotides line up with TRBD2. Germline loops: CDR1 SGHAT, CDR2 FQNNGV. The CDR3 has 14 residues. CDR3 nucleotides: TGTGCCGGCAGTCTAGCGGGGGGGCATCGAGAGCAGTTCTTC. Translating it yields CAGSLAGGHREQFF.

This chain links TRBV20-1 with TRBJ1-2, with D possibly TRBD1 on 5 matching bases. V was trimmed by 1 base and J by 4 bases, leaving 10 bases between them. This CDR3 has 13 amino acids. CDR1 and CDR2 from the germline V gene are DFQATT and SNEGSKA (reference sequence). The CDR3: CSARVGRGYGYTF. In DNA, the CDR3 is TGCAGTGCTAGAGTCGGAAGGGGCTATGGCTACACCTTC.

This clonotype has more than one count but fewer than ten. This rearrangement joins TRBV6-2 or TRBV6-3 to TRBJ2-5; 9 bases are a match to TRBD2. The germline gives CDR1 MNHEY, CDR2 SVGEGT. The CDR3 spans 13 residues. V lost 7 bases, J lost 5 bases, and 5 bases stayed unmatched. In nucleotides, the CDR3 is TGTGCCAGCACAGCGGGGGGCACGGAGACCCAGTACTTC. The encoded protein is CASTAGGTETQYF.

This clonotype has a handful of counts. V usage is TRBV2 and J usage is TRBJ1-1; the match to TRBD1 covers 7 bases. The CDR3 is made up of 14 amino acids. Germline values: CDR1 SNHLY, CDR2 FYNNEI. V shed 4 bases, J shed 5 bases, and the junction held 7 bases outside the gene matches. The CDR3 sequence is CASSVVVQGTEAFF. DNA of the CDR3: TGTGCCAGCAGTGTAGTGGTACAGGGGACTGAAGCTTTCTTT.

This clonotype was seen a few times. The chain uses TRBV20-1 and TRBJ2-7; tentative D call: TRBD1 (6 bases). CDR1 is DFQATT, CDR2 SNEGSKA, per germline (reference sequence). Trimming left V 2 bases short and J 4 bases short, with 15 bases between. The CDR3 has 14 amino acids. CDR3 sequence (DNA): TGCAGTGCTAGAAAACCGGGACAAGAATACGAGCAGTACTTC. This gives the protein CSARKPGQEYEQYF.

This clonotype was seen at least ten times. The rearrangement links TRBV9 to TRBJ2-1, with 7 bases aligning to TRBD1. With V trimmed by 4 bases and J by 4 bases, 5 bases remained unmatched. This CDR3 region has 14 residues. Germline V gene sequence: CDR1 SGDLS, CDR2 YYNGEE. This CDR3 reads CASSTGTAYNEQFF. The DNA of the CDR3 is TGTGCCAGCAGCACCGGGACAGCTTACAATGAGCAGTTCTTC.

The sample holds a few counts of this clonotype. The gene calls are TRBV30 and TRBJ2-5; D gene unclear. Germline V gene sequence: CDR1 GTSNPN, CDR2 SVGIG (reference sequence). V was shortened by 8 bases and J by 7 bases, with 17 bases between the two germline ends. This CDR3 region has 12 residues. The DNA for the CDR3 is TGTGCCAGCGCAGGAGACTCGTCGACCCAGTACTTC. Translating it yields CASAGDSSTQYF.

Of note for this clonotype: A far larger clone differs by one base, so this is likely a read error. J is TRBJ1-4 and V is TRBV7-2; D is uncertain. CDR1 is SGHTA, CDR2 FQGNSA, per germline. CDR3 length: 15 amino acids. The CDR3 region has the DNA TGTGCCAGCAGCTCCCGATCTGCAACTGATGAAAAACTGTTTTTT. Protein: CASSSRSATDEKLFF.

This clonotype was seen a few times. This chain uses TRBV2 with TRBJ1-2; 7 nucleotides line up with TRBD1. V was clipped by 6 bases and J by 1 base; unmatched bases: 8. The CDR3 contains 15 residues. Germline CDR1 is SNHLY and CDR2 is FYNNEI. The CDR3 loop is CASRAARGVNYGYTF. CDR3 DNA sequence: TGTGCCAGCAGGGCTGCCAGGGGGGTTAACTATGGCTACACCTTC. The full variable domain, rest sourced from reference TRBV2 and TRBJ1-2, is EPEVTQTPSHQVTQMGQEVILRCVPISNHLYFYWYRQILGQKVEFLVSFYNNEISEKSEIFDDQFSVERPDGSNFTLKIRSTKLEDSAMYFCASRAARGVNYGYTFGSGTRLTVV.

The sample holds many counts of this clonotype. The chain recombines TRBV9 with TRBJ2-1, with D uncertain. V lost 2 bases and J 0 bases, leaving 9 bases between the germline ends. The CDR3 has 15 residues. Germline loops: CDR1 SGDLS, CDR2 YYNGEE. CDR3: CASSVNSYSYNEQFF. The CDR3 nucleotides are TGTGCCAGCAGCGTCAACAGCTACTCCTACAATGAGCAGTTCTTC.

Ten or more counts support this clonotype. The CDR3 here is CASSRGDQETQYF. CDR3 bases: TGTGCCAGCAGCCGGGGGGACCAAGAGACCCAGTACTTC. V gene TRBV11-3 combines with J gene TRBJ2-5; TRBD2 aligns across 7 bases. CDR1 and CDR2 (germline): SGHNT, YENEEA. The CDR3 has 13 residues. V trimming: 5 bases; J trimming: 0 bases; junction bases outside the gene matches: 0.

This clonotype was recorded a few times. V is TRBV11-2 and J is TRBJ2-6; D uncertain. The CDR3 has 13 amino acids. Germline values: CDR1 SGHAT, CDR2 FQNNGV. Trimming took 6 bases from V and 4 from J, leaving 7 bases between them. The CDR3, as DNA: TGTGCCAGCAGATTCACCGGGGCCAACGTCCTGACTTTC. Protein: CASRFTGANVLTF.